This T cell receptor beta chain was identified in a study of T-cell reconstitution after alpha-beta-depleted transplantation in children. Broader study findings: At the one-year point after transplant, T-cell counts and TCRbeta diversity were found to come mostly from T cells that had been newly produced. It was reported that alpha-beta T cells came from several hundred expanded graft clones (about two months after transplant). High day-60 TCRbeta diversity in some patients came from surviving recipient T cells and thymic progenitors.

With respect to this clonotype: Its antigen is still unknown.

The V gene lost 6 bases and the J gene lost 3 bases, with 9 bases spanning the gap. The CDR3 has 12 amino acids. In germline, CDR1 is MDHEN, CDR2 SYDVKM. Unique molecular identifiers tagged the TCRbeta library. In TCRdb, the PCR reads were re-called with MiXCR into one record per CDR3 protein. The table records over 150,000 distinct CDR3 sequences, about 7% of them present only once. The sequence was collected from a boy aged 2 to 9 with acute lymphoblastic leukemia, due to receive a stem cell transplant. This chain joins TRBV28 and TRBJ2-7; the D is unclear. Material: PBMCs, obtained before TCRalphabeta/CD19-depleted stem cell transplant. CDR3 nucleotides: TGTGCCAGCAGACAAGGGCGCTACGAGCAGTACTTC. Its protein is CASRQGRYEQYF.